Reported below is one TCR beta chain. As yet, its antigen is unknown. The junction had 7 bases not matched to a gene; V was cut back by 2 bases and J by 5 bases. This CDR3 spans 15 amino acids. The germline CDR1 and CDR2 sequences are MNHEY and SMNVEV (reference sequence). The sample originates from a study of cytomegalovirus exposure and HLA in healthy donors. Broader study findings: V- and J-gene trimming in TCR beta was tied to a missense DCLRE1C variant by an analysis performed later. In an earlier analysis, about 87% or about 30%: the productive usage of most TCR beta V segments.

Vbeta (60) and Jbeta (13) primers were used in the PCR. Some clones are missing from TCRdb's copy, which holds only in-frame ones; the method was immunoSEQ multiplex PCR. The table has 140,000 to 150,000 clones, about three quarters seen once. Nominally healthy donors provided the samples, though records likely missed some immune exposures. The TCR was taken from a male donor in good health and CMV-seronegative. Material for sequencing was PBMCs. V is TRBV27 and J is TRBJ2-7, with 9 bases that match TRBD1. The CDR3 spells CASSLNWDRVNEQYF. The CDR3 DNA reads TGTGCCAGCAGTTTAAATTGGGACAGGGTGAACGAGCAGTACTTC.